This TCR beta chain was retrieved from a study of shared clonotypes between healthy human individuals. The length of the CDR3 is 13 residues. V was clipped by 2 bases and J by 8 bases, with 12 bases between them. CDR1 is GTSNPN and CDR2 is SVGIG in the germline V gene (reference sequence). TCRdb's table, derived via immunoSEQ multiplex PCR, lists solely in-frame clones and lacks some. The repertoire holds about 980,000 clones, with roughly 72% as singletons. The receptor's source is a man aged 18 to 35 in good health. Sample: memory CD4+ T cells sorted from blood. Stated subset: CD45RA-negative fraction. This chain links TRBV30 with TRBJ1-4; the D is unclear. The CDR3 DNA reads TGTGCCTGGAGTCCGGCTAGCGGGGAAAAACTGTTTTTT. This gives the protein CAWSPASGEKLFF.